Presented here are 7 T cell receptor beta chains from one specimen sequenced in a study of T cells in tumors after PD-1 blockade. TCRdb keeps only in-frame clones here, not all; method: immunoSEQ multiplex PCR. The repertoire holds around 21,000 clones, 81% seen once, with approximately 25% in the top ten. The specimen was PBMCs, collected after anti-PD-1 therapy. Receptors originate from a human donor with advanced basal cell or squamous cell carcinoma (not recorded which).

V and J are TRBV4-1 and TRBJ2-7; TRBD1 agrees at 9 bases. After removal of 2 bases from V and 4 bases from J, the junction contained 6 bases not matched to a gene. The CDR3 is 15 amino acids. CDR1 and CDR2 (germline): MGHRA, YSYEKL. CDR3 in DNA: TGCGCCAGCAGCCAAAAACAGGGGGCAGCGTACGAGCAGTACTTC. It specifies CASSQKQGAAYEQYF.

The V and J genes are TRBV12-3 or TRBV12-4 and TRBJ2-3; possibly TRBD1 or TRBD2 for D (5 bases each). Deletions cut 7 bases from V and 5 bases from J, with 13 bases between. The CDR3 is 13 amino acids. As DNA, the CDR3 is TGTGCCAGCAAATACTTTGGGGGAGATACGCAGTATTTT. This translates into CASKYFGGDTQYF.

This clone was counted a single time. The rearrangement joins TRBV10-3 to TRBJ1-3; D might be TRBD1 (6 bases). The V end was cut by 6 bases, the J end by 8 bases, with 17 bases between. The CDR3 is 14 amino acids. Germline-derived CDR1 and CDR2 are ENHRY and SYGVKD. The CDR3 here is CAIRQTGMADTIYF. CDR3 in DNA: TGTGCCATCAGACAAACAGGGATGGCAGACACCATATATTTT.

In its sample, this clone was seen a few times. This sequence joins TRBV3-1 (or the pseudogene TRBV3-2) and TRBJ1-4; no firm D call. Germline-derived CDR1 and CDR2 are LGHDT and YNNKEL (reference sequence). Trimming took off 1 base at V and 0 bases at J, with 9 bases between the two ends. The CDR3 has 16 residues. CDR3 sequence reads: CASSQAPRATNEKLFF. Written as DNA, the CDR3 is TGTGCCAGCAGCCAAGCTCCCCGGGCAACTAATGAAAAACTGTTTTTT.

This chain uses TRBV19 with TRBJ1-4, with 7 bases matching TRBD1. CDR3 length equals 15 residues. Germline CDR1 and CDR2: LNHDA and SQIVND (reference sequence). The V segment lost 7 bases and the J segment 4 bases; nucleotides outside the gene matches: 9. The CDR3 sequence is CASNTQGQNNEKLFF. CDR3 DNA sequence: TGTGCCAGTAACACCCAGGGACAGAATAATGAAAAACTGTTTTTT.

This rearrangement joins TRBV28 to TRBJ2-1, with 7 bases matching TRBD2. The CDR3 length is 16 residues. Trimming removed 4 bases from V and 5 bases from J; junction bases left unmatched: 11. From germline, CDR1 is MDHEN and CDR2 SYDVKM. The CDR3 bases are TGTGCCAGCAGTTACGACCCTAGCGGAGGGGACAATGAGCAGTTCTTC. Translated: CASSYDPSGGDNEQFF.

This clone was observed a few times. The chain carries TRBV2 and TRBJ1-6; unclear D gene. The CDR3 consists of 17 residues. CDR1 is SNHLY, CDR2 FYNNEI, per germline. The V end lost 4 bases, the J end lost 0 bases, and 13 bases lay between the germline ends. The chain's CDR3 is CASSVSSLSSYNSPLHF. In nucleotides, the CDR3 is TGTGCCAGCAGTGTGTCCAGCCTGAGCTCCTATAATTCACCCCTCCACTTT.